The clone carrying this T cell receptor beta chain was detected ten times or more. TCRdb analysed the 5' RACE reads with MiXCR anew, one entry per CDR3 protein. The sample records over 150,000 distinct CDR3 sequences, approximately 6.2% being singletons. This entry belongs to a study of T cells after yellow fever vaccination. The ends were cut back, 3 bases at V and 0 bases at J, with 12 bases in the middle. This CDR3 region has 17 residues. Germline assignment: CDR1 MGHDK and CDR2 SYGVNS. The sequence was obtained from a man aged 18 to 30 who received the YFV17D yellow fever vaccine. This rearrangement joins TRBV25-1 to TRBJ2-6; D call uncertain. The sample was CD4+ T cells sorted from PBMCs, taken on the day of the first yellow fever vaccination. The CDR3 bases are TGTGCCAGCAGTGAGGACGGCCTGAACTCTGGGGCCAACGTCCTGACTTTC. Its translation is CASSEDGLNSGANVLTF.